One sample yielded the 2 T cell receptor beta chains listed below, sequenced in a study of blood T cell repertoires in COVID-19. Only in-frame clones appear in the TCRdb table, and some are missing; sequencing was by immunoSEQ multiplex PCR. Of about 170,000 clones listed, around 84% are singletons. The specimen was PBMCs or T cells enriched from blood (not recorded which). The receptor set was obtained from a man over 45 who had recovered from COVID-19.

This clone was seen a few times. V gene TRBV28 combines with J gene TRBJ2-5; tentatively, D is TRBD1 (6 bases). The CDR3 sequence is 15 residues long. Deletions cut 6 bases from V and 2 bases from J, with 16 bases between. Germline V lookup: CDR1 MDHEN, CDR2 SYDVKM. The CDR3 here is CASRTEDSYQETQYF. The CDR3 region has the DNA TGTGCCAGCAGAACCGAGGACAGTTATCAAGAGACCCAGTACTTC.

This sequence joins TRBV10-1 and TRBJ1-2; 9 bases map to TRBD1. There are 16 residues in the CDR3. Germline values: CDR1 WNHNN, CDR2 SYGVQD (reference sequence). V dropped 0 bases and J dropped 4; count of bases not matched to a gene: 6. CDR3 amino acids: CASSESRTGAGYGYTF. CDR3 coding DNA: TGCGCCAGCAGTGAGTCCCGGACAGGGGCTGGCTATGGCTACACCTTC.